The 16 T cell receptor beta chains given below trace back to one sample, sequenced in a study of beta chain features in type 1 diabetes. Study conclusions and caveats: Significant though moderate, a shortening of TCRB CDR3s appeared in all four CD4+ subsets of Type 1 diabetes patients.

The study reverse transcribed the entire isolated RNA, so it sequenced expressed TCRB transcripts. Repertoires were generated with immunoSEQ multiplex PCR, while TCRdb's copy carries only in-frame clones and drops some. The sample lists tens of thousands of clones, approximately 52% occurring once. No antigen has been assigned to these receptors. Sequenced input: Tregs from blood. These receptors came from a woman aged 40 to 50 with type 1 diabetes.

The rearrangement links TRBV28 to TRBJ2-2; 12 bases map to TRBD2. Germline values: CDR1 MDHEN, CDR2 SYDVKM. The V segment lost 7 bases and the J segment 3 bases; nucleotides outside the gene matches: 3. The CDR3 sequence is 15 residues long. The CDR3 region is CASTSGGADTGELFF. The DNA of the CDR3 is TGTGCCAGCACTAGCGGGGGGGCGGACACCGGGGAGCTGTTTTTT. Drawing the rest from reference TRBV28 and TRBJ2-2, the complete variable domain is DVKVTQSSRYLVKRTGEKVFLECVQDMDHENMFWYRQDPGLGLRLIYFSYDVKMKEKGDIPEGYSVSREKKERFSLILESASTNQTSMYLCASTSGGADTGELFFGEGSRLTVL.

The J gene is TRBJ2-2, the V gene TRBV29-1; weak D call: TRBD1 (5 bases). Germline CDR1 reads SQVTM; CDR2 reads ANQGSEA. With 5 bases removed from V and 4 bases from J, the gap between germline ends came to 11 bases. The CDR3 runs 13 residues. The CDR3 loop reads CSVWGQSTGELFF. The DNA of the CDR3 is TGCAGCGTTTGGGGCCAAAGCACCGGGGAGCTGTTTTTT.

The V and J genes are TRBV5-4 and TRBJ2-2; perhaps TRBD2 as D (5 bases). Germline CDR1 is SGHNT and CDR2 is YYREEE (reference sequence). The V and J ends lost 4 bases and 10 bases respectively, with 14 bases between them. The CDR3 extends over 13 amino acids. The CDR3 nucleotides are TGTGCCAGCAGCCAAGGCACACGGGAGGAGCTGTTTTTT. The encoded protein is CASSQGTREELFF.

The chain carries TRBV28 and TRBJ1-2; TRBD1 might be the D (5 bases). The V end was cut by 3 bases, the J end by 7 bases, with 18 bases between. This CDR3 region has 15 residues. Germline V gene data show CDR1 as MDHEN and CDR2 as SYDVKM. This CDR3 is CASSLGSGQRSGYTF. The CDR3 DNA reads TGTGCCAGCAGTTTGGGGTCAGGGCAACGGAGTGGCTACACCTTC.

J is TRBJ2-3 and V is TRBV7-2; 7 bases fit TRBD1. CDR3 size: 16 residues. CDR1 is SGHTA, CDR2 FQGNSA, per germline. V lost 3 bases to trimming and J lost 5 bases; unmatched junction nucleotides: 11. Here the CDR3 DNA reads TGTGCCAGCAGCTTGGAGACAGGGAAACAAGTAGATACGCAGTATTTT. Protein sequence: CASSLETGKQVDTQYF. The whole variable domain, filled in from reference TRBV7-2 and TRBJ2-3, reads GAGVSQSPSNKVTEKGKDVELRCDPISGHTALYWYRQSLGQGLEFLIYFQGNSAPDKSGLPSDRFSAERTGGSVSTLTIQRTQQEDSAVYLCASSLETGKQVDTQYFGPGTRLTVL.

The J gene is TRBJ1-4, the V gene TRBV18, with 9 bases aligning to TRBD1. J gave up 12 bases and V 0 bases, and 8 bases lay outside the gene matches. The CDR3 consists of 15 residues. Germline V gene data show CDR1 as KGHSH and CDR2 as LQKENI. This CDR3 is CASSPPTGGSRELFF. CDR3 nucleotide sequence: TGTGCCAGCTCACCACCCACAGGGGGCTCTCGGGAACTGTTTTTT. The full variable domain, in which reference TRBV18 and TRBJ1-4 provide the parts outside the CDR3, is NAGVMQNPRHLVRRRGQEARLRCSPMKGHSHVYWYRQLPEEGLKFMVYLQKENIIDESGMPKERFSAEFPKEGPSILRIQQVVRGDSAAYFCASSPPTGGSRELFFGSGTQLSVL.

The chain uses TRBV9 and TRBJ1-1, with D maybe TRBD1 (5 bases). This CDR3 is 14 amino acids long. In germline, CDR1 is SGDLS, CDR2 YYNGEE. With 2 bases removed from V and 2 bases from J, the gap between germline ends came to 10 bases. The CDR3 sequence: CASSVSGFNTEAFF. The CDR3 DNA sequence: TGTGCCAGCAGCGTTTCAGGGTTTAACACTGAAGCTTTCTTT.

This chain uses TRBV15 with TRBJ1-5; D uncertain. CDR1 and CDR2 (germline): LNHNV, YYDKDF (reference sequence). V lost 3 bases and J lost 3, with 6 bases in between. This CDR3 is built from 13 residues. The CDR3 nucleotides are TGTGCCACCAGCAGTGCCTACAATCAGCCCCAGCATTTT. As protein: CATSSAYNQPQHF.

This clone was counted only a few times. V usage is TRBV5-1 and J usage is TRBJ1-3; D not certain. The ends were cut back, 4 bases at V and 0 bases at J, with 8 bases in the middle. Germline values: CDR1 SGHRS, CDR2 YFSETQ. This CDR3 has 14 residues. CDR3 in amino acids: CASSPEGSGNTIYF. CDR3 in DNA: TGCGCCAGCAGCCCGGAGGGCTCTGGAAACACCATATATTTT.

The chain combines TRBV7-3 with TRBJ2-6; maybe TRBD2 (6 bases). This CDR3 spans 13 amino acids. The germline V gene has CDR1 SGHTA and CDR2 FQGTGA. V was trimmed by 8 bases and J by 2 bases, leaving 7 bases between them. CDR3 nucleotide sequence: TGTGCCAGCCGCGGGGCTGGGGCCAACGTCCTGACTTTC. This encodes CASRGAGANVLTF.

The V gene is TRBV7-2, the J gene TRBJ2-7, with TRBD1 matching 8 bases. Germline V CDR1 and CDR2: SGHTA, FQGNSA. V shed 4 bases, J shed 2 bases, and the junction held 4 bases outside the gene matches. CDR3 length: 14 amino acids. This chain's CDR3 is CASSSGQGAYEQYF. The CDR3 DNA follows: TGTGCCAGCAGCTCCGGACAGGGTGCCTACGAGCAGTACTTC.

The chain couples TRBV7-9 to TRBJ1-2; D not resolved. The V end lost 1 base, the J end lost 8 bases, and 11 bases lay between the germline ends. Per the germline V gene, CDR1 is SEHNR and CDR2 is FQNEAQ (reference sequence). This CDR3 has 13 amino acids. The chain's CDR3 is CASSLVLTQGYTF. The CDR3 nucleotides are TGTGCCAGCAGCTTAGTCCTGACTCAGGGCTACACCTTC.

J is TRBJ1-6 and V is TRBV28; no reliable D call. CDR3 length equals 12 residues. Trimming removed 4 bases from V and 7 bases from J, with 5 bases in between. Germline lookup yields CDR1 MDHEN and CDR2 SYDVKM. CDR3 sequence (DNA): TGTGCCAGCAGTTCCGTGAATTCACCCCTCCACTTT. Translation gives CASSSVNSPLHF.

This chain connects TRBV10-2 to TRBJ1-4; 9 bases fit TRBD1. CDR1 is WSHSY, CDR2 SAAADI, per germline. J lost 7 bases, V lost 1 base, and 4 bases had no gene match. This CDR3 contains 15 residues. DNA of the CDR3: TGCGCCAGCAGTGAGTACAGGGGGCAAAGTGAAAAACTGTTTTTT. Encoded protein: CASSEYRGQSEKLFF.

This clone was seen a few times. The chain joins TRBV18 to TRBJ2-7, with 7 bases identical to TRBD1. V was pared by 2 bases and J by 0 bases, with 4 bases of the junction left unmatched. Germline assignment: CDR1 KGHSH and CDR2 LQKENI. CDR3 length equals 15 residues. This CDR3 reads CASSPVRDSSYEQYF. Written as DNA, the CDR3 is TGTGCCAGCTCACCAGTCCGGGACAGCTCCTACGAGCAGTACTTC.

This chain connects TRBV27 to TRBJ2-1; perhaps TRBD2 as D (6 bases). Germline CDR1 and CDR2: MNHEY and SMNVEV (reference sequence). The CDR3 extends over 13 amino acids. The chain's CDR3 is CANSGLSYNEQFF. In nucleotides, the CDR3 is TGTGCGAACAGCGGGCTCTCCTACAATGAGCAGTTCTTC.